This T cell receptor beta chain was sequenced during a study of blood T cells in healthy people across ages. Turning to this clonotype: The antigen is unknown.

The CDR3 has 14 amino acids. With 3 bases removed from V and 0 bases from J, the gap between germline ends came to 6 bases. Points from the study as a whole: Age advanced and TCR beta diversity per million T cells fell, roughly linearly.

Through a sample-barcoded 5' primer and a J-beta primer mix, a second PCR was run for roughly 6 to 11 cycles. MiXCR, applied by TCRdb to the 5' RACE reads, yields one record per CDR3 protein. Among some 700,000 distinct CDR3 sequences listed, about 42% were seen once. The sequence came from an older woman in good health. The sample comprised blood. The V and J genes are TRBV12-3 or TRBV12-4 and TRBJ1-3; D call uncertain. The CDR3, as DNA: TGTGCCAGCAGTTTCCAGGACTCTGGAAACACCATATATTTT. As protein: CASSFQDSGNTIYF.